This TCR beta chain was retrieved from a study of beta chain features in type 1 diabetes (dated by TCRdb to about 2018). Regarding the study in general: Mean age, gender distribution, total cell number and subset yield were not different between patients and healthy donors. A total of 100 million to 110 million sorted cells were examined across all samples, and a strong correlation was observed between cell number per subset and RNA yield. Regulatory and stem cell-like memory subsets were isolated from only 8 patients and about 8 healthy donors, whereas naive and central memory subsets came from all 30 or so donors. The study compared TCRB repertoires of sorted circulating CD4+ T cell subsets between recently diagnosed type 1 diabetes patients and matched healthy donors. On the study overall, not on this receptor specifically: Shorter templates might have been favored by PCR, but patient and control samples were amplified and corrected together, so both groups would have been affected equally by any skew. Naive, central memory and regulatory TCRB repertoires appeared to be more alike among patients than among healthy donors. At VDJ recombination sites, patients with type 1 diabetes made fewer insertions and deleted more nucleotides, a pattern implying thymic rearrangement abnormalities. In all four CD4+ subsets, TCRB CDR3 length was moderately but significantly shorter in type 1 diabetes patients. Sequencing cDNA rather than genomic DNA could over-represent highly expressing activated cells, although activation and CD3 levels did not differ between groups. HLA sub-analyses involved small numbers of individuals, so any influence of HLA type on TCRB rearrangement remained unresolved.

From each donor, a single peripheral blood sample of about 110 mL on average was drawn into heparinised tubes. Using a panel that included CD45RO, CCR7, CD25, CD127, CD95 and CD27, naive, central memory, regulatory and stem cell-like memory CD4+ T cells were sorted on a BD FACSAria II. Every sorted population had a purity above 98%. PBMCs were separated immediately by Lymphoprep density gradient centrifugation and were stained directly, without being cultured. To minimize batch effects, samples were stained and sorted in pairs, one healthy donor with one patient per experiment. The entire amount of isolated RNA was reverse transcribed using the High Capacity cDNA Reverse Transcription Kit, so the sequenced TCRB transcripts were expressed ones. Stem cell-like memory T cell samples underwent survey-depth immunoSEQ sequencing, averaging about 1.01 million total reads per sample. Sorted cells were lysed in RLT buffer, and RNA was extracted using DNase-treated RNeasy Micro or Mini kits according to cell number. To prevent cross-contamination, each cell subset was processed individually, whereas patient and healthy donor samples were processed jointly. The immunoSEQ multiplex PCR was used to amplify TCRB sequences from cDNA, generating 87-bp fragments that spanned the CDR3 region. Sequencing of the amplicons was done on the Illumina HiSeq platform. The authors' pipeline ran thus. PCR bias was corrected computationally using synthetic template baselines, and reads within Hamming distance 2 were collapsed, with unmergeable singletons discarded. Reads were aligned against IMGT so that V, D and J genes, CDR3 length and insertions or deletions at six rearrangement sites could be assigned. Clonotype counts were normalized to sorted cell number within each subset before computing true diversity and Gini coefficients with the tcR R package. The overlap coefficient, calculated on TCRB nucleotide sequences, was used to measure repertoire sharing. Imported from immuneACCESS, the table was reduced by TCRdb to in-frame sequences with V and J called. These copies leave out some clones; in studies compared against another copy, an unresolved V gene accounts for under half, and the cause of the remainder is not known. The V and J calls and clone size are taken from that table; D and trimming were inferred from the DNA. The sample table contains tens of thousands of clones; only one count was recorded for about 32% of them. Clones ranked in the top ten supply 0.35% to 0.45% of the sample.

Including cysteine and phenylalanine, the CDR3 has 15 amino acids. Only CDR3 DNA is held: 45 bases, read in frame from base 1. CDR1 SGHRS and CDR2 YFSETQ are derived from the germline V gene. This clone was detected a few times. The antigen it recognizes is unknown. The input lacks base qualities; no much larger clone sits a single base away. Recombination joined TRBV5-1 with TRBJ2-5, and TRBD1 matches 10 of the central bases. The J call may be mistaken, given a closer DNA end match to TRBJ2-7. This receptor was identified in a woman under 30 in good health. Material: stem cell memory CD4+ T cells from blood. Reading the label with the study, this specimen's cell subset or site is: stem cell-like memory CD4+ T cells. The DNA sequence reads TGCGCCAGCAGCTTGGGGACAGGGGGCTCCTACGAGCAGTACTTC. Translated, it gives CASSLGTGGSYEQYF.